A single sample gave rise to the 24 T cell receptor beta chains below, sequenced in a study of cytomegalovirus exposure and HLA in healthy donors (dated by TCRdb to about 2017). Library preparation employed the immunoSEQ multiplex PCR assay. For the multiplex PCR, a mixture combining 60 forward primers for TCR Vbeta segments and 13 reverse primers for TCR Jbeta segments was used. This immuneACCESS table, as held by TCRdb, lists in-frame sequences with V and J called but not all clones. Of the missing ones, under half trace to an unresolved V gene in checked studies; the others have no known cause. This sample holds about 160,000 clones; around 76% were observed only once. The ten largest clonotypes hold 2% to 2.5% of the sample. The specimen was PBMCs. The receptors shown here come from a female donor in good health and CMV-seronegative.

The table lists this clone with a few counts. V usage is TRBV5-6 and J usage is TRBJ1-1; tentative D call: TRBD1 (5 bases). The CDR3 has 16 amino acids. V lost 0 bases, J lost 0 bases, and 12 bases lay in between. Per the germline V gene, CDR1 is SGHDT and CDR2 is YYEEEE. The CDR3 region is CASSLERGLMNTEAFF. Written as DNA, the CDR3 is TGTGCCAGCAGCTTGGAGAGGGGACTTATGAACACTGAAGCTTTCTTT.

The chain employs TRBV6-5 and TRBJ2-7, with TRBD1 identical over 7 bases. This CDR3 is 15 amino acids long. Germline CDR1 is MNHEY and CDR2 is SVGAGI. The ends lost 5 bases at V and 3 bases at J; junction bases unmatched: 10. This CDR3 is CASSPNRGSNYEQYF. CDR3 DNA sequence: TGTGCCAGCAGTCCAAACAGGGGATCTAACTACGAGCAGTACTTC.

The CDR3 reads CASSLGLGGYNEQFF. CDR3 nucleotides: TGTGCCAGCAGCTTGGGACTCGGAGGGTACAATGAGCAGTTCTTC. This chain links TRBV7-2 with TRBJ2-1, with a weak D call TRBD2 (6 bases). Trimming took off 3 bases at V and 4 bases at J, with 13 bases between the two ends. The CDR3 is 15 residues long. Germline V gene lookup returns CDR1 SGHTA and CDR2 FQGNSA.

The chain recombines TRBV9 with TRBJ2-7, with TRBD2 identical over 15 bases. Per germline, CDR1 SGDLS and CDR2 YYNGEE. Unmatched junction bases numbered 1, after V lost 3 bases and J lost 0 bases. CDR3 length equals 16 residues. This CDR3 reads CASSGGLAGGSYEQYF. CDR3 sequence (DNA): TGTGCCAGCAGCGGGGGACTAGCGGGGGGCTCCTACGAGCAGTACTTC.

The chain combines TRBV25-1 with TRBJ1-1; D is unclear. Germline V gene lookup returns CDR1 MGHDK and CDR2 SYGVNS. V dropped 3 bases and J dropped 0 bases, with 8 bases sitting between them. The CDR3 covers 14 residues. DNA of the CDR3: TGTGCCAGCAGTGATGAACAGATGAACACTGAAGCTTTCTTT. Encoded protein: CASSDEQMNTEAFF.

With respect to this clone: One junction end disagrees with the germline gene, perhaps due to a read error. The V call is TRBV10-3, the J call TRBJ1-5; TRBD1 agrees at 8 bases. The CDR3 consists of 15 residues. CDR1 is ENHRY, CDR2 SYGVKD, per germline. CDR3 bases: TGTGCCATCAGTGAGTCCGGACAGGGCGATCAACCCCAGCATTTT. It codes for CAISESGQGDQPQHF.

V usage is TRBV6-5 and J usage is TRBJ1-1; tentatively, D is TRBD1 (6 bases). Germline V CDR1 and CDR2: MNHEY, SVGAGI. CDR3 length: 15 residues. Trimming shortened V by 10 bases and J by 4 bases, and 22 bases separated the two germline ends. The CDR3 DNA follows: TGTGCCACCAAATCCTTAGGGGGAGAGGGCACTGAAGCTTTCTTT. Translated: CATKSLGGEGTEAFF.

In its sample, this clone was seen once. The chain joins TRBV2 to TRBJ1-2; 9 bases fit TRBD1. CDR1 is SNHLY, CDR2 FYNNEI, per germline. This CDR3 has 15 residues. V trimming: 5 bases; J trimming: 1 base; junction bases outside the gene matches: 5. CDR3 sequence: CASSPPDRGNYGYTF. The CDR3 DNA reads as TGTGCCAGCAGTCCCCCGGACAGGGGTAACTATGGCTACACCTTC.

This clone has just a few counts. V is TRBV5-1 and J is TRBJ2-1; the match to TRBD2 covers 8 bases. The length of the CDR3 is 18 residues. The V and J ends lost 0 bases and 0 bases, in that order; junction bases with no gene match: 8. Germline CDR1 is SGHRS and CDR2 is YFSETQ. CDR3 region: CASSLEAGRAGSYNEQFF. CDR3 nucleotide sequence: TGCGCCAGCAGCTTGGAGGCCGGGAGGGCGGGCTCCTACAATGAGCAGTTCTTC.

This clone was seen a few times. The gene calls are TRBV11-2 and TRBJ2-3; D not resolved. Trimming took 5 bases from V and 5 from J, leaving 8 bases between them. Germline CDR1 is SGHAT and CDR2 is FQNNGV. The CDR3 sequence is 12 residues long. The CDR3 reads CASSPRLDTQYF. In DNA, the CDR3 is TGTGCCAGCAGCCCTCGACTAGATACGCAGTATTTT.

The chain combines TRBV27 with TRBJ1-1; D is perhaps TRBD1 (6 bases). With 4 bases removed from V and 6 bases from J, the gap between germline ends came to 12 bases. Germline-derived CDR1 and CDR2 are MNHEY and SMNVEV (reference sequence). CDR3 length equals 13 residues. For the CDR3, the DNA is TGTGCCAGCAGTTCCTTCAGGGGTGCTGAAGCTTTCTTT. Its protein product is CASSSFRGAEAFF.

CDR3 DNA: TGTGCCAGCAGCTCGGGACAGAGAATAATGAACACTGAAGCTTTCTTT. Amino acid sequence: CASSSGQRIMNTEAFF. The genes are TRBV7-9 and TRBJ1-1, with 7 positions matching TRBD1. This CDR3 has 16 amino acids. Germline loops: CDR1 SEHNR, CDR2 FQNEAQ (reference sequence). V was pared by 4 bases and J by 0 bases, with 8 bases of the junction left unmatched.

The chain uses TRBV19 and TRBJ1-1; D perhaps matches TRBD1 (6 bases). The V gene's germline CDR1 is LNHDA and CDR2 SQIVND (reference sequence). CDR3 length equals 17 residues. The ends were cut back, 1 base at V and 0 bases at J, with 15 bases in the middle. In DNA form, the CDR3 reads TGTGCCAGTAGTATAGGGCCCCCCGGACAGCTGAACACTGAAGCTTTCTTT. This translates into CASSIGPPGQLNTEAFF.

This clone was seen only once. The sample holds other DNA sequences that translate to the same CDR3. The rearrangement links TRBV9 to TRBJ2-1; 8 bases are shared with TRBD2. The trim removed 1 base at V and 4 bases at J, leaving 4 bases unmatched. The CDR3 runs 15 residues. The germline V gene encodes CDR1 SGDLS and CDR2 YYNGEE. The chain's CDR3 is CASSVLAGSYNEQFF. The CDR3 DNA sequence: TGTGCCAGCAGCGTACTAGCGGGTTCATACAATGAGCAGTTCTTC.

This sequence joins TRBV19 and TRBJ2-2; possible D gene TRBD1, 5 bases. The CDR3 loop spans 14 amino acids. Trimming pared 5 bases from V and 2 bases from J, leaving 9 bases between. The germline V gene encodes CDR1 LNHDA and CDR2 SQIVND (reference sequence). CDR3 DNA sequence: TGTGCCAGTAGTTCGCAGGGAAACACCGGGGAGCTGTTTTTT. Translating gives CASSSQGNTGELFF.

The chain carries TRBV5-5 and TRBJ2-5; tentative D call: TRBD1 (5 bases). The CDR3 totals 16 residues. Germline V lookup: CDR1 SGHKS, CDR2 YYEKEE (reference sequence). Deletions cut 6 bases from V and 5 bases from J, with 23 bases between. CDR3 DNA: TGTGCCAGCACCGATGGGTGGGGCCCCGAAATGGAGACCCAGTACTTC. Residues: CASTDGWGPEMETQYF.

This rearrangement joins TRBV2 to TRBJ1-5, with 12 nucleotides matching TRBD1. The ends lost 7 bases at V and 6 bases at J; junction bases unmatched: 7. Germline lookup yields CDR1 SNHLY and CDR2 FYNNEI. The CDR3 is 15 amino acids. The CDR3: CASKRGTGGSQPQHF. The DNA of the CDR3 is TGTGCCAGCAAACGCGGGACAGGGGGCAGTCAGCCCCAGCATTTT.

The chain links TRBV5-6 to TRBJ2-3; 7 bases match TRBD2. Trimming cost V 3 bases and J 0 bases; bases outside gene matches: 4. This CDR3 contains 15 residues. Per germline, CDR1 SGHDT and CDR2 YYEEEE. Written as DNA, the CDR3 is TGTGCCAGCAGCTCCGCTAGCGGAAGCACAGATACGCAGTATTTT. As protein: CASSSASGSTDTQYF.

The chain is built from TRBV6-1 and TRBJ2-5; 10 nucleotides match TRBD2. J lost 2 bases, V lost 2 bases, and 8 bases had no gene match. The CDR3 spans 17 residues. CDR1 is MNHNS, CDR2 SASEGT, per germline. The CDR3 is CASSEWWTSGNQETQYF. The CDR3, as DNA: TGTGCCAGCAGTGAATGGTGGACTAGCGGCAATCAAGAGACCCAGTACTTC.

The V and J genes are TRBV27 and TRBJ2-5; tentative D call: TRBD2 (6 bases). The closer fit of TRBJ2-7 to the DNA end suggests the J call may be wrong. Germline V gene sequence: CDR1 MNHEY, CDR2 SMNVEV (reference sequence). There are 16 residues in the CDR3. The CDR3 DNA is TGTGCCAGCAGTCCCCCCTGGGGGGTCCGCTCCTACGAGCAGTACTTC. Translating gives CASSPPWGVRSYEQYF.

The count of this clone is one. CDR3 sequence: CAWSRDTGELFF. In nucleotides, the CDR3 is TGTGCCTGGAGTCGGGACACCGGGGAGCTGTTTTTT. The chain combines TRBV30 with TRBJ2-2; D gene unclear. Trimming took 2 bases from V and 3 from J, leaving 4 bases between them. The CDR3 has 12 amino acids. The germline gives CDR1 GTSNPN, CDR2 SVGIG (reference sequence).

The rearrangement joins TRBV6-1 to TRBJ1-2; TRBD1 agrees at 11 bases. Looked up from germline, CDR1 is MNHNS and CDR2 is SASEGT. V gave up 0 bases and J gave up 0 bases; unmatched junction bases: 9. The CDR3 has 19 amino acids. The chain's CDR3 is CASSEALPGTGGSNYGYTF. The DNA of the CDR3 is TGTGCCAGCAGTGAAGCGCTTCCAGGGACAGGGGGTTCTAACTATGGCTACACCTTC.

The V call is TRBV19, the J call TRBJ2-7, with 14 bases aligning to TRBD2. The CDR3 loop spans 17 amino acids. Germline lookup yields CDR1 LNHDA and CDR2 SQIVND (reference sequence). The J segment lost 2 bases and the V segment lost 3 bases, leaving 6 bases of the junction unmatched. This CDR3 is CASSINPGLAGAYEQYF. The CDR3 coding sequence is TGTGCCAGTAGTATTAACCCGGGACTAGCGGGAGCCTACGAGCAGTACTTC.

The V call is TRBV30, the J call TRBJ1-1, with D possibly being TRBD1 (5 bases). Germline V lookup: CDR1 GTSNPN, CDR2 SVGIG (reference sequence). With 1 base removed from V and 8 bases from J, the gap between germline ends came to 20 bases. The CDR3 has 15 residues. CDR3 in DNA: TGTGCCTGGAGTGGAGGTTGGGGCGGTTCGAAAGAAGCTTTCTTT. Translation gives CAWSGGWGGSKEAFF.